The rows below give T cell receptor beta chains drawn from one sample of a study of OX40 agonist ivuxolimab in advanced cancers. Assay used: immunoSEQ multiplex PCR; TCRdb lists only in-frame clones, some missing. The table records 50,000 or so clones, about nine tenths of them present only once. The sequences come from CD4+ or CD8+ T cells sorted from blood, collected in a trial of the OX40 agonist ivuxolimab. Every receptor here comes from an adult with an advanced solid tumor such as melanoma, head and neck, liver or kidney cancer. Both conserved end residues are part of each CDR3. Fields, in order: D gene, V gene, clone size, J gene, CDR3 protein, CDR3 DNA. A D gene is named only where the DNA matches it firmly. A row's size may be missing; if present it is once, few, many or a size class.

d_call: TRBD2
v_call: TRBV11-3
clone_size: -
j_call: TRBJ2-1
cdr3_aa: CASSPWGGSNEQFF
cdr3_nt: TGTGCCAGCAGCCCGTGGGGGGGGAGTAATGAGCAGTTCTTC

d_call: TRBD1
v_call: TRBV28
clone_size: -
j_call: TRBJ2-7
cdr3_aa: CASSSGTGGEGEQYF
cdr3_nt: TGTGCCAGCAGTTCCGGGACAGGAGGCGAGGGCGAGCAGTACTTC

d_call: TRBD1
v_call: TRBV15
clone_size: -
j_call: TRBJ2-1
cdr3_aa: CATKPPGTGGSINEQFF
cdr3_nt: TGTGCCACCAAACCCCCCGGGACAGGGGGGTCTATAAATGAGCAGTTCTTC

d_call: -
v_call: TRBV5-1
clone_size: few
j_call: TRBJ2-2
cdr3_aa: CASSLAGGNTGELFF
cdr3_nt: TGCGCCAGCAGCTTGGCAGGTGGGAACACCGGGGAGCTGTTTTTT

d_call: -
v_call: TRBV19
clone_size: few
j_call: TRBJ1-1
cdr3_aa: CASSREGRRGAEAFF
cdr3_nt: TGTGCCAGTAGCCGGGAGGGTCGTCGGGGGGCTGAAGCTTTCTTT

d_call: -
v_call: TRBV5-8
clone_size: -
j_call: TRBJ1-1
cdr3_aa: CATALESNTEAFF
cdr3_nt: TGTGCCACAGCCCTGGAATCTAACACTGAAGCTTTCTTT

d_call: TRBD2
v_call: TRBV5-1
clone_size: -
j_call: TRBJ2-2
cdr3_aa: CASSSLVGRANTGELFF
cdr3_nt: TGCGCCAGCAGCTCCCTTGTCGGGAGGGCGAACACCGGGGAGCTGTTTTTT

d_call: -
v_call: TRBV5-4
clone_size: -
j_call: TRBJ1-2
cdr3_aa: CASSFGGATPNYGYTF
cdr3_nt: TGTGCCAGCAGCTTTGGGGGGGCAACTCCTAACTATGGCTACACCTTC

d_call: -
v_call: TRBV7-8
clone_size: -
j_call: TRBJ2-2
cdr3_aa: CASKRDMNTGELFF
cdr3_nt: TGTGCCAGCAAACGGGACATGAACACCGGGGAGCTGTTTTTT

d_call: -
v_call: TRBV29-1
clone_size: few
j_call: TRBJ1-2
cdr3_aa: CSDLRGVRGYTF
cdr3_nt: TGCAGCGATCTTAGGGGGGTGAGAGGCTACACCTTC

d_call: -
v_call: TRBV5-1
clone_size: -
j_call: TRBJ1-2
cdr3_aa: CASSLGQTYGYTF
cdr3_nt: TGCGCCAGCAGCTTGGGACAGACCTATGGCTACACCTTC

d_call: -
v_call: TRBV19
clone_size: once
j_call: TRBJ1-3
cdr3_aa: CASGPSGNTIYF
cdr3_nt: TGTGCCAGTGGTCCGTCTGGAAACACCATATATTTT

d_call: TRBD2
v_call: TRBV6-1
clone_size: -
j_call: TRBJ2-1
cdr3_aa: CASSRTSGIYNEQFF
cdr3_nt: TGTGCCAGCAGTCGGACTAGCGGGATATACAATGAGCAGTTCTTC

d_call: -
v_call: TRBV5-1
clone_size: few
j_call: TRBJ2-7
cdr3_aa: CASSLDNYEQYF
cdr3_nt: TGCGCCAGCAGCTTGGATAACTACGAGCAGTACTTC

d_call: TRBD1
v_call: TRBV5-1
clone_size: -
j_call: TRBJ1-1
cdr3_aa: CASSFGDRGNTEAFF
cdr3_nt: TGCGCCAGCAGCTTTGGGGACAGGGGGAACACTGAAGCTTTCTTT

d_call: -
v_call: TRBV18
clone_size: -
j_call: TRBJ1-3
cdr3_aa: CASSPKLAGNTIYF
cdr3_nt: TGTGCCAGCTCACCGAAGCTTGCCGGAAACACCATATATTTT

d_call: -
v_call: TRBV6-5
clone_size: -
j_call: TRBJ2-7
cdr3_aa: CASSYRGPARSYEQYF
cdr3_nt: TGTGCCAGCAGTTACCGCGGGCCCGCCCGCTCCTACGAGCAGTACTTC

d_call: -
v_call: TRBV1
clone_size: -
j_call: TRBJ2-1
cdr3_aa: CTSTGGEYNEQFF
cdr3_nt: TGCACCAGCACCGGGGGGGAATACAATGAGCAGTTCTTC

d_call: TRBD1
v_call: TRBV10-3
clone_size: -
j_call: TRBJ1-1
cdr3_aa: CAISPDRVVGAFF
cdr3_nt: TGTGCCATCAGTCCGGACAGGGTAGTGGGGGCTTTCTTT

d_call: -
v_call: TRBV6-1
clone_size: -
j_call: TRBJ1-1
cdr3_aa: CASSEQTGVNTEAFF
cdr3_nt: TGTGCCAGCAGTGAACAGACCGGAGTGAACACTGAAGCTTTCTTT

d_call: -
v_call: TRBV6-5
clone_size: -
j_call: TRBJ1-5
cdr3_aa: CASSSDRYQPQHF
cdr3_nt: TGTGCCAGCAGTTCCGACAGGTACCAGCCCCAGCATTTT

d_call: -
v_call: TRBV19
clone_size: once
j_call: TRBJ1-6
cdr3_aa: CASKPGQRSPLHF
cdr3_nt: TGTGCCAGTAAACCGGGACAAAGGTCACCCCTCCACTTT

d_call: -
v_call: TRBV5-1
clone_size: few
j_call: TRBJ2-7
cdr3_aa: CASSPGGTAREQYF
cdr3_nt: TGCGCCAGCAGCCCCGGCGGGACAGCGCGCGAGCAGTACTTC

d_call: -
v_call: TRBV27
clone_size: once
j_call: TRBJ1-1
cdr3_aa: CASSPRGRGRPEAFF
cdr3_nt: TGTGCCAGCAGCCCTCGTGGGAGGGGCCGACCAGAAGCTTTCTTT

d_call: -
v_call: TRBV5-4
clone_size: -
j_call: TRBJ2-3
cdr3_aa: CASGVLGTDTQYF
cdr3_nt: TGTGCCAGCGGTGTTTTAGGCACAGATACGCAGTATTTT

d_call: -
v_call: TRBV28
clone_size: -
j_call: TRBJ2-7
cdr3_aa: CASTFLTGSGYEQYF
cdr3_nt: TGTGCCAGCACCTTTCTAACAGGGAGTGGATACGAGCAGTACTTC